Below are 26 T cell receptor beta chains sequenced from a single sample in a study of T cell responses to AZD1222 COVID-19 vaccine. The assay was immunoSEQ multiplex PCR, and TCRdb's table has in-frame clones only and misses some. The repertoire holds 110,000 to 150,000 clones, with around 93% as singletons. The sequencing here drew on peripheral blood, taken on day 0 of AZD1222 vaccination. These receptors all stem from an adult in good health.

The chain links TRBV9 to TRBJ1-1; no clear D. Trimming shortened V by 0 bases and J by 1 base, and 7 bases separated the two germline ends. CDR3 length: 14 amino acids. Germline V lookup: CDR1 SGDLS, CDR2 YYNGEE. The CDR3 sequence: CASSVGLWNTEAFF. In DNA form, the CDR3 reads TGTGCCAGCAGCGTAGGTCTCTGGAACACTGAAGCTTTCTTT.

The chain carries TRBV5-1 and TRBJ2-1; TRBD1 agrees at 7 bases. In germline, CDR1 is SGHRS, CDR2 YFSETQ. This CDR3 is built from 13 residues. The V and J ends lost 1 base and 8 bases, in that order; junction bases with no gene match: 3. The CDR3 protein is CASSLNRGHEQFF. CDR3 nucleotides: TGCGCCAGCAGCTTGAACAGGGGCCATGAGCAGTTCTTC.

This clone showed up just a few times. The V call is TRBV7-3, the J call TRBJ1-1, with D perhaps matching TRBD1 (5 bases). V lost 0 bases, J lost 5 bases, and 7 bases lay in between. CDR3 length: 13 residues. CDR1 and CDR2 from the germline V gene are SGHTA and FQGTGA. This CDR3 is CASSLTPGTEAFF. The CDR3, as DNA: TGTGCCAGCAGCTTAACTCCAGGGACTGAAGCTTTCTTT. The full variable domain, in which reference TRBV7-3 and TRBJ1-1 provide the parts outside the CDR3, is GAGVSQTPSNKVTEKGKYVELRCDPISGHTALYWYRQSLGQGPEFLIYFQGTGAADDSGLPNDRFFAVRPEGSVSTLKIQRTERGDSAVYLCASSLTPGTEAFFGQGTRLTVV.

The chain couples TRBV6-5 to TRBJ1-4; unclear D gene. V dropped 10 bases and J dropped 0 bases, with 9 bases sitting between them. Germline V lookup: CDR1 MNHEY, CDR2 SVGAGI. This CDR3 has 13 amino acids. Written as DNA, the CDR3 is TGTGCCACAACTCAAGCAACTAATGAAAAACTGTTTTTT. As protein: CATTQATNEKLFF.

The chain couples TRBV30 to TRBJ2-1; tentative D call: TRBD1 (5 bases). Looked up from germline, CDR1 is GTSNPN and CDR2 is SVGIG (reference sequence). Trimming removed 3 bases at V and 3 bases at J, with 9 bases between. CDR3 length: 13 residues. The CDR3 DNA is TGTGCCTGGAGCCCAGGGAACTACAATGAGCAGTTCTTC. Translated, it gives CAWSPGNYNEQFF.

CDR3 protein: CASSLAGTIGNTIYF. CDR3 DNA sequence: TGTGCCAGCAGCTTAGCCGGGACGATAGGAAACACCATATATTTT. The chain employs TRBV7-2 and TRBJ1-3, with a possible D match to TRBD1 (5 bases). Looked up from germline, CDR1 is SGHTA and CDR2 is FQGNSA. V lost 0 bases and J lost 4, with 10 bases in between. The CDR3 sequence is 15 residues long.

V and J are TRBV27 and TRBJ1-3; D is ambiguous. This CDR3 has 13 residues. Trimming removed 11 bases at V and 0 bases at J, with 11 bases between. Germline loops: CDR1 MNHEY, CDR2 SMNVEV (reference sequence). The CDR3, as DNA: TGTGCCCGCCACGGGAGCTCTGGAAACACCATATATTTT. It yields the protein CARHGSSGNTIYF.

The rearrangement links TRBV9 to TRBJ1-6; the D is unclear. From germline, CDR1 is SGDLS and CDR2 YYNGEE. The CDR3 contains 16 residues. Trimming removed 0 bases at V and 0 bases at J, with 7 bases between. The CDR3 sequence is CASSVDASSYNSPLHF. CDR3 sequence (DNA): TGTGCCAGCAGCGTAGATGCCAGCTCCTATAATTCACCCCTCCACTTT.

With respect to this clone: Germline is not matched at one junction end, which may reflect a read error. The chain carries TRBV10-3 and TRBJ1-2; D remains ambiguous. Germline CDR1 and CDR2: ENHRY and SYGVKD. This CDR3 is built from 14 residues. CDR3 coding DNA: TGTGCCATCAGTGAAATCTCATCTAACTATGGCCACACCTTC. This translates into CAISEISSNYGHTF.

The rearrangement links TRBV12-3 or TRBV12-4 to TRBJ1-2; no clear D. The V end was cut by 2 bases, the J end by 8 bases, with 9 bases between. This CDR3 region has 12 residues. CDR3 coding DNA: TGTGCCAGCAGTTTATCGGGTGGCGGCTACACCTTC. Translated, it gives CASSLSGGGYTF.

This chain uses TRBV20-1 with TRBJ1-1, with D perhaps TRBD1 (5 bases). Germline values: CDR1 DFQATT, CDR2 SNEGSKA (reference sequence). The CDR3 contains 16 residues. Trimming took 3 bases from V and 0 from J, leaving 17 bases between them. The CDR3 is CSASRPGPLVNTEAFF. In DNA, the CDR3 is TGCAGTGCTAGTCGGCCAGGGCCACTTGTGAACACTGAAGCTTTCTTT.

The chain recombines TRBV10-2 with TRBJ2-1; 7 bases map to TRBD2. This CDR3 contains 15 residues. Germline V lookup: CDR1 WSHSY, CDR2 SAAADI. J lost 9 bases, V lost 4 bases, and 12 bases had no gene match. CDR3 nucleotides: TGCGCCAGCAGTGTTTCCGGGACTAACCCTCCTGAGCAGTTCTTC. Its protein is CASSVSGTNPPEQFF.

The chain uses TRBV12-3 or TRBV12-4 and TRBJ1-2, with 8 bases fitting TRBD1. This CDR3 contains 13 residues. After removal of 8 bases from V and 7 bases from J, the junction contained 9 bases not matched to a gene. The CDR3 protein is CASSGQASSGYTF. The CDR3 region has the DNA TGTGCCAGCTCGGGACAGGCAAGCTCTGGCTACACCTTC.

V gene TRBV28 combines with J gene TRBJ1-6, with no clear D. The ends were cut back, 2 bases at V and 7 bases at J, with 3 bases in the middle. Germline lookup yields CDR1 MDHEN and CDR2 SYDVKM. This CDR3 spans 12 amino acids. CDR3 sequence: CASSLMNSPLHF. CDR3 nucleotides: TGTGCCAGCAGTTTAATGAATTCACCCCTCCACTTT. The full variable domain, completed using reference TRBV28 and TRBJ1-6, is DVKVTQSSRYLVKRTGEKVFLECVQDMDHENMFWYRQDPGLGLRLIYFSYDVKMKEKGDIPEGYSVSREKKERFSLILESASTNQTSMYLCASSLMNSPLHFGNGTRLTVT.

This clone showed up just once. This chain connects TRBV6-5 to TRBJ1-1, with no clear D. Germline V gives CDR1 MNHEY, CDR2 SVGAGI. Trimming removed 3 bases from V and 1 base from J, with 9 bases in between. CDR3 size: 14 residues. The CDR3, as DNA: TGTGCCAGCAGTTATGGTTCAGGGAACACTGAAGCTTTCTTT. Its protein product is CASSYGSGNTEAFF.

The V and J genes are TRBV10-1 and TRBJ2-5; no clear D. Germline-derived CDR1 and CDR2 are WNHNN and SYGVQD (reference sequence). The CDR3 length is 12 residues. V lost 1 base and J 3 bases, leaving 3 bases between the germline ends. This CDR3 is CASSEWEETQYF. The CDR3 DNA reads as TGCGCCAGCAGTGAGTGGGAAGAGACCCAGTACTTC.

The chain combines TRBV27 with TRBJ1-1, with D possibly matching TRBD1 (5 bases). This CDR3 is 14 amino acids long. Germline V CDR1 and CDR2: MNHEY, SMNVEV (reference sequence). V shed 4 bases and J shed 1 base, with 10 bases lying between them. In nucleotides, the CDR3 is TGTGCCAGCAGTTGGGGGGGTGGGAACACTGAAGCTTTCTTT. This encodes CASSWGGGNTEAFF.

This clone showed up just a few times. This chain links TRBV14 with TRBJ2-7, with D maybe TRBD1 (6 bases). CDR1 is SGHDN, CDR2 FVKESK, per germline. The length of the CDR3 is 13 residues. The V gene lost 1 base and the J gene lost 9 bases, with 13 bases spanning the gap. The CDR3 region is CASSQALQGLQYF. In DNA, the CDR3 is TGTGCCAGCAGCCAAGCCTTACAGGGTTTGCAGTACTTC.

V is TRBV3-1 (or the pseudogene TRBV3-2) and J is TRBJ1-1; D gene uncertain. Trimming pared 4 bases from V and 7 bases from J, leaving 13 bases between. Germline lookup yields CDR1 LGHDT and CDR2 YNNKEL (reference sequence). The CDR3 extends over 13 amino acids. The CDR3 reads CASSPQRVSEAFF. In nucleotides, the CDR3 is TGTGCCAGCAGCCCCCAGAGGGTAAGTGAAGCTTTCTTT.

This chain links TRBV20-1 with TRBJ1-1; D ambiguous. CDR3 length equals 11 residues. The germline V gene has CDR1 DFQATT and CDR2 SNEGSKA (reference sequence). V was cut by 4 bases and J by 5 bases, with 8 bases left in between. DNA of the CDR3: TGCAGTGCTAAAAGGATTACTGAAGCTTTCTTT. Protein sequence: CSAKRITEAFF.

The rearrangement uses TRBV14 and TRBJ2-2; 8 bases are shared with TRBD1. The CDR3 spans 16 residues. The germline CDR1 and CDR2 sequences are SGHDN and FVKESK. J was trimmed by 2 bases and V by 1 base; bases with no gene match: 3. The CDR3 is CASSQGPGGNTGELFF. DNA of the CDR3: TGTGCCAGCAGCCAAGGGCCAGGGGGCAACACCGGGGAGCTGTTTTTT.

This clone was found once. V usage is TRBV28 and J usage is TRBJ2-7; D is undetermined. CDR1 is MDHEN and CDR2 is SYDVKM in the germline V gene. Trimming removed 4 bases from V and 4 bases from J, with 8 bases in between. The CDR3 has 12 residues. CDR3 loop: CASSSHYYEQYF. The CDR3, as DNA: TGTGCCAGCAGTTCCCACTATTACGAGCAGTACTTC.

The chain has TRBV19 and TRBJ1-5, with D tentatively TRBD1 (5 bases). This CDR3 comprises 17 residues. In germline, CDR1 is LNHDA, CDR2 SQIVND (reference sequence). The V end lost 3 bases, the J end lost 1 base, and 16 bases lay between the germline ends. CDR3 in amino acids: CASSMRAGLSSNQPQHF. The CDR3 nucleotides read TGTGCCAGTAGTATGAGGGCAGGGCTCTCGAGCAATCAGCCCCAGCATTTT.

CDR3 region: CASNRQPSGNTIYF. CDR3 nucleotides: TGTGCCAGTAACCGACAGCCTTCTGGAAACACCATATATTTT. V gene TRBV19 combines with J gene TRBJ1-3; TRBD1 is a possible D gene (5 bases). The V gene's germline CDR1 is LNHDA and CDR2 SQIVND (reference sequence). The length of the CDR3 is 14 residues. V lost 7 bases and J 1 base, leaving 11 bases between the germline ends.

The chain has TRBV19 and TRBJ1-1; D possibly corresponds to TRBD1 (5 bases). There are 15 residues in the CDR3. The V end lost 5 bases, the J end lost 10 bases, and 23 bases lay between the germline ends. Per the germline V gene, CDR1 is LNHDA and CDR2 is SQIVND (reference sequence). The CDR3 nucleotides are TGTGCCAGTAGTCCAAGGGATGGTCGGGGGTTGGGAGCTTTCTTT. Residues: CASSPRDGRGLGAFF.

V usage is TRBV6-5 and J usage is TRBJ1-1; 9 bases fit TRBD1. The V and J ends lost 0 bases and 5 bases, in that order; junction bases with no gene match: 4. Germline V gene lookup returns CDR1 MNHEY and CDR2 SVGAGI. The CDR3 runs 15 residues. CDR3 nucleotide sequence: TGTGCCAGCAGTTACTCGGGACAGGGTGAAACTGAAGCTTTCTTT. Translation gives CASSYSGQGETEAFF.